The entry below describes one T cell receptor beta chain. What this receptor recognizes is not known. No base-level quality is on record; no much larger clone is a single base apart. These data come from a study of OX40 agonist ivuxolimab in advanced cancers. About the investigation overall: The costimulatory receptor OX40 (CD134) was targeted by ivuxolimab, a fully human IgG2 agonistic monoclonal antibody. Of the approximately 54 dose-escalation patients, hepatocellular carcinoma was present in 19, melanoma in around 15, renal cell carcinoma in 9 and head and neck cancer in 9. The paper reports the monotherapy dose-escalation portion (N of about 47 patients) of the phase I ivuxolimab trial. A male proportion of around 83% and a mean age of approximately 55 years, ranging from roughly 23 to 90, were recorded for the dose-escalation cohort. Three dose-escalation patients achieved partial responses, one with hepatocellular carcinoma and two with cutaneous melanoma. Patients were allowed to have had prior anti-PD-1, anti-PD-L1 or anti-CTLA-4 therapy, and more than 30% of the dose-escalation patients had previously received checkpoint inhibitors. The purpose of peripheral TCRbeta sequencing was to test whether ivuxolimab changed TCR sequence diversity and led to clonal T-cell expansion. Intravenous ivuxolimab was administered to patients every 2 weeks at six dose levels: 0.01, 0.1, 0.3, 1.5, 3 and 10 mg/kg.

Genomic DNA was extracted from sorted cells for sequencing of the TCRbeta CDR3 region. The immunoSEQ Assay was used for sequencing of TCRbeta CDR3 regions. What TCRdb holds here is the immuneACCESS table cut down to in-frame rearrangements. Part of the clones is not present; checked against another copy, under half of the missing clones reflect an unresolved V gene, and the others are unexplained. Within this sample are approximately 90,000 clones, with more than 75% of them counted one time only. The ten largest clones take up about 4% of the sample. Patients with autoimmune disease history or receiving systemic immunosuppression were excluded from the trial. Peripheral blood for TCR sequencing was collected from all dose cohorts at baseline, on cycle 4 day 1, and on cycle 7 day 1. The samples were drawn from a first-in-human, open-label, multicenter phase I dose-escalation trial of ivuxolimab. Adults with locally advanced or metastatic head and neck squamous cell, hepatocellular, melanoma or renal cell carcinoma were enrolled in the trial. Before TCR sequencing, CD4+ T cells and CD8+ T cells were sorted from peripheral blood as separate populations.

Overall results and qualifications from the work: On average, CD8+ T cells showed more expanded clones than CD4+ T cells after ivuxolimab. Partial responders in the 0.1-3.0 mg/kg groups had among the lowest normalized peripheral clonal expansion, especially among CD8+ T cells. The antigen specificity of the peripheral T cells that underwent clonal expansion was not determined. Low levels of normalized T-cell clonal expansion were also shown by some nonresponding patients. Clonal expansion of both CD4+ and CD8+ blood T cells was observed from baseline to week 6 at doses 0.1 to 3.0 mg/kg.

From V the trimming removes 4 bases and from J it removes 3 bases, while the gene matches leave 13 bases of the junction unaccounted for. In the germline V gene (reference sequence), CDR1 corresponds to SGHKS and CDR2 to YYEKEE. The CDR3 runs 17 residues from the cysteine to the phenylalanine. CDR3 DNA only is kept here, 51 bases in frame from base 1. Here the chain combines TRBV5-5 and TRBJ2-1; TRBD1 lines up with 7 middle nucleotides. This sequence originates from an adult with an advanced solid tumor such as melanoma, head and neck, liver or kidney cancer. Sample: CD4+ or CD8+ T cells sorted from blood, taken in a trial of the OX40 agonist ivuxolimab. Read as DNA, the sequence is TGTGCCAGCAGCCGCTCGACAGGGCGCAACTTCTACAATGAGCAGTTCTTC. It encodes CASSRSTGRNFYNEQFF.